These 28 T cell receptor beta chains were all obtained from the same sample, sequenced in a study of blood T cell repertoires in COVID-19 (dated by TCRdb to the early 2020s). Receptor amplification or capture employed the immunoSEQ multiplex PCR assay. TCRdb took this table from immuneACCESS and kept in-frame rearrangements with V and J called. Such tables lack part of the clones; where checked against another copy, unresolved V genes explain under half of the gap, and the rest is unexplained. The sample includes roughly 100,000 clones, with roughly 80% observed a single time. Around 14% of the sample is taken by the ten largest. What was sequenced was peripheral blood. All receptors derive from a woman aged 60-70 years with acute or convalescent COVID-19.

The rearrangement links TRBV28 to TRBJ2-6; D not resolved. The CDR3 spans 16 residues. V gave up 7 bases and J gave up 3 bases, with 16 bases separating them. The germline gives CDR1 MDHEN, CDR2 SYDVKM. CDR3 sequence: CASTPEAPRGANVLTF. The CDR3, as DNA: TGTGCCAGCACCCCCGAGGCGCCGCGTGGGGCCAACGTCCTGACTTTC.

This chain uses TRBV5-1 with TRBJ2-1; 9 bases agree with TRBD2. J gave up 4 bases and V 3 bases, and 23 bases lay outside the gene matches. CDR1 SGHRS and CDR2 YFSETQ come from the germline V gene. The CDR3 runs to 21 residues. CDR3 bases: TGCGCCAGCAGCTCCCGGAACCCTTACATTCTAGCGGGAAACATGTACAATGAGCAGTTCTTC. Translating it yields CASSSRNPYILAGNMYNEQFF.

The CDR3 protein is CASSGEWGGGNTIYF. DNA for the CDR3: TGTGCCAGCAGCGGAGAATGGGGCGGTGGAAACACCATATATTTT. The chain recombines TRBV28 with TRBJ1-3; possible D gene TRBD1, 5 bases. CDR1 and CDR2 from the germline V gene are MDHEN and SYDVKM. This CDR3 region has 15 residues. V lost 6 bases and J 3 bases, leaving 15 bases between the germline ends.

This clone was seen a single time. The V and J genes are TRBV6-5 and TRBJ2-7, with 7 positions matching TRBD1. Germline CDR1 and CDR2: MNHEY and SVGAGI. The CDR3 spans 15 residues. V lost 0 bases, J lost 6 bases, and 8 bases stayed unmatched. The CDR3 sequence: CASSYSLTGTSEQYF. DNA for the CDR3: TGTGCCAGCAGTTACTCGCTGACAGGGACCAGCGAGCAGTACTTC.

The chain combines TRBV10-3 with TRBJ2-2; D is uncertain. The V gene lost 0 bases and the J gene lost 1 base, with 6 bases spanning the gap. This CDR3 comprises 15 residues. Germline V gives CDR1 ENHRY, CDR2 SYGVKD. This CDR3 is CAISESVQNTGELFF. CDR3 nucleotide sequence: TGTGCCATCAGTGAGTCGGTACAGAACACCGGGGAGCTGTTTTTT.

This rearrangement joins TRBV27 to TRBJ1-1; perhaps TRBD1 as D (5 bases). Trimming shortened V by 5 bases and J by 2 bases, and 12 bases separated the two germline ends. The CDR3 is 14 residues long. Germline CDR1 reads MNHEY; CDR2 reads SMNVEV (reference sequence). The CDR3 sequence: CASSPTAANTEAFF. The CDR3 DNA follows: TGTGCCAGCAGTCCGACAGCTGCCAACACTGAAGCTTTCTTT.

This chain links TRBV6-5 with TRBJ1-2; 7 bases are a match to TRBD1. Germline lookup yields CDR1 MNHEY and CDR2 SVGAGI. Trimming cost V 6 bases and J 0 bases; bases outside gene matches: 4. This CDR3 has 14 residues. CDR3 sequence reads: CASSWDSSNYGYTF. CDR3 DNA: TGTGCCAGCAGCTGGGACAGTTCTAACTATGGCTACACCTTC.

The V and J genes are TRBV6-5 and TRBJ1-4; weak D call: TRBD1 (5 bases). V lost 6 bases to trimming and J lost 7 bases, with 15 bases between them. Germline CDR1 reads MNHEY; CDR2 reads SVGAGI. This CDR3 comprises 14 residues. Here the CDR3 DNA reads TGTGCCAGCAGCTTAAATTCAGGGTTTGAAAAACTGTTTTTT. It specifies CASSLNSGFEKLFF.

The rearrangement joins TRBV5-6 to TRBJ2-7, with 13 bases that match TRBD2. The CDR3 loop spans 16 amino acids. CDR1 SGHDT and CDR2 YYEEEE come from the germline V gene. V lost 0 bases to trimming and J lost 3 bases; unmatched junction nucleotides: 3. The CDR3 DNA follows: TGTGCCAGCAGCTTGGGACTAGCGGGAGGATACTACGAGCAGTACTTC. This translates into CASSLGLAGGYYEQYF.

The chain links TRBV9 to TRBJ1-3; 9 positions agree with TRBD1. The junction had 6 bases not matched to a gene; V was cut back by 1 base and J by 1 base. In germline, CDR1 is SGDLS, CDR2 YYNGEE. This CDR3 is built from 17 residues. The CDR3: CASSVRTGGASGNTIYF. As DNA, the CDR3 is TGTGCCAGCAGCGTACGAACAGGGGGCGCGTCTGGAAACACCATATATTTT.

V and J are TRBV3-1 (or the pseudogene TRBV3-2) and TRBJ2-3, with a weak D call TRBD1 (5 bases). The V end lost 7 bases, the J end lost 4 bases, and 6 bases lay between the germline ends. The CDR3 totals 11 residues. Germline CDR1 is LGHDT and CDR2 is YNNKEL (reference sequence). The CDR3 bases are TGTGCCAGCAAGGGGCCAGATACGCAGTATTTT. Its translation: CASKGPDTQYF.

J is TRBJ1-2 and V is TRBV18, with a tentative D call TRBD1 (6 bases). This CDR3 comprises 17 residues. The V end was cut by 0 bases, the J end by 4 bases, with 18 bases between. The germline V gene encodes CDR1 KGHSH and CDR2 LQKENI. CDR3 coding DNA: TGTGCCAGCTCACCACCTCATTCCTTACAGGGCCTCTATGGCTACACCTTC. It yields the protein CASSPPHSLQGLYGYTF.

The V gene is TRBV13, the J gene TRBJ2-7; 7 bases fit TRBD1. Trimming at V came to 0 bases and at J to 3 bases, leaving 11 bases not matched to a gene. Germline loops: CDR1 PRHDT, CDR2 FYEKMQ (reference sequence). This CDR3 is built from 17 residues. CDR3: CASSLGERDRSDYEQYF. The CDR3 DNA reads as TGTGCCAGCAGCTTAGGCGAACGGGACAGATCAGACTACGAGCAGTACTTC.

The chain combines TRBV29-1 with TRBJ1-3, with a possible D match to TRBD1 (6 bases). The germline V and J ends were trimmed by 7 bases and 0 bases, with 10 bases remaining between them. The CDR3 has 13 amino acids. Germline V lookup: CDR1 SQVTM, CDR2 ANQGSEA. CDR3 DNA sequence: TGCAGCGCGGTACAGGGCTCTGGAAACACCATATATTTT. It encodes CSAVQGSGNTIYF.

CDR3 DNA sequence: TGTGCCAGCAGTTTAAACGGCCAAGAGACCCAGTACTTC. Translating it yields CASSLNGQETQYF. This chain connects TRBV12-3 or TRBV12-4 to TRBJ2-5; D gene uncertain. CDR3 length equals 13 residues. V lost 2 bases to trimming and J lost 1 base, with 5 bases between them.

The V and J genes are TRBV18 and TRBJ1-3; D gene unclear. Germline CDR1 KGHSH, CDR2 LQKENI. CDR3 length equals 16 residues. V lost 0 bases and J lost 0, with 9 bases in between. For the CDR3, the DNA is TGTGCCAGCTCACCACCGTCGGGAGACTCTGGAAACACCATATATTTT. The encoded protein is CASSPPSGDSGNTIYF.

The chain links TRBV3-1 (or the pseudogene TRBV3-2) to TRBJ1-2, with D possibly TRBD1 on 5 matching bases. The CDR3 has 14 residues. Germline values: CDR1 LGHDT, CDR2 YNNKEL (reference sequence). Trimming left V 0 bases short and J 7 bases short, with 12 bases between. CDR3 nucleotide sequence: TGTGCCAGCAGCCAAGAGGGACTTAAGGGTGGCTACACCTTC. It yields the protein CASSQEGLKGGYTF.

This chain connects TRBV13 to TRBJ1-2, with D unresolved. The CDR3 sequence is 14 residues long. Between the trimmed V and J ends, which lost 0 bases and 8 bases, there was a span of 13 bases. The germline gives CDR1 PRHDT, CDR2 FYEKMQ (reference sequence). CDR3 nucleotides: TGTGCCAGCAGCTTAGGGAGTCGGACGGGGGGCTACACCTTC. Protein product: CASSLGSRTGGYTF. The whole variable domain, remainder taken from reference TRBV13 and TRBJ1-2, is AAGVIQSPRHLIKEKRETATLKCYPIPRHDTVYWYQQGPGQDPQFLISFYEKMQSDKGSIPDRFSAQQFSDYHSELNMSSLELGDSALYFCASSLGSRTGGYTFGSGTRLTVV.

Written as DNA, the CDR3 is TGTGCCAGCAGTGAATATGGCAGATCGAACACTGAAGCTTTCTTT. Residues: CASSEYGRSNTEAFF. This chain uses TRBV6-1 with TRBJ1-1; D gene ambiguous. Trimming removed 2 bases from V and 1 base from J, with 11 bases in between. CDR1 and CDR2 (germline): MNHNS, SASEGT. The CDR3 runs 15 residues.

CDR3 DNA sequence: TGTGCCAGCAGTTTTACACGTATGAACACTGAAGCTTTCTTT. Translating it yields CASSFTRMNTEAFF. The gene calls are TRBV28 and TRBJ1-1; D remains ambiguous. This CDR3 is 14 amino acids long. The germline gives CDR1 MDHEN, CDR2 SYDVKM. Trimming cost V 3 bases and J 0 bases, with 8 bases left between them.

The chain couples TRBV11-3 to TRBJ2-5, with D possibly matching TRBD1 (6 bases). Germline V gene sequence: CDR1 SGHNT, CDR2 YENEEA. This CDR3 is 13 amino acids long. Trimming stripped 4 bases from V and 2 bases from J, with 8 bases between. In DNA form, the CDR3 reads TGTGCCAGCAGCTCGGGACAACAAGAGACCCAGTACTTC. Translation gives CASSSGQQETQYF. Filled out from reference TRBV11-3 and TRBJ2-5, the complete variable domain reads EAGVVQSPRYKIIEKKQPVAFWCNPISGHNTLYWYLQNLGQGPELLIRYENEEAVDDSQLPKDRFSAERLKGVDSTLKIQPAELGDSAVYLCASSSGQQETQYFGPGTRLLVL.

V is TRBV18 and J is TRBJ1-1; possible D gene TRBD1, 5 bases. Germline V gene data show CDR1 as KGHSH and CDR2 as LQKENI. The CDR3 length is 13 residues. The germline V and J ends were trimmed by 3 bases and 5 bases, with 10 bases remaining between them. The CDR3 spells CASSPGPGTEAFF. For the CDR3, the DNA is TGTGCCAGCTCACCTGGCCCAGGGACTGAAGCTTTCTTT.

The chain recombines TRBV7-9 with TRBJ1-3, with 9 bases fitting TRBD1. The CDR3 runs 15 residues. CDR1 and CDR2 (germline): SEHNR, FQNEAQ (reference sequence). The V gene end was trimmed by 3 bases and the J gene end by 3 bases; junction bases not matched to a gene: 3. CDR3 bases: TGTGCCAGCAGCTTGGGACAGGGAGGTGGAAACACCATATATTTT. Protein: CASSLGQGGGNTIYF. The full variable domain, in which reference TRBV7-9 and TRBJ1-3 provide the parts outside the CDR3, is DTGVSQNPRHKITKRGQNVTFRCDPISEHNRLYWYRQTLGQGPEFLTYFQNEAQLEKSRLLSDRFSAERPKGSFSTLEIQRTEQGDSAMYLCASSLGQGGGNTIYFGEGSWLTVV.

A few counts support this clone. The chain links TRBV19 to TRBJ1-5; perhaps TRBD1 as D (5 bases). Trimming shortened V by 9 bases and J by 4 bases, and 19 bases separated the two germline ends. Germline-derived CDR1 and CDR2 are LNHDA and SQIVND (reference sequence). The CDR3 runs 15 residues. CDR3 bases: TGTGCCAGCAGACTTACAGGTGTAGAAAATCAGCCCCAGCATTTT. Its translation is CASRLTGVENQPQHF.

The chain recombines TRBV21-1 with TRBJ1-4. TRBV21-1 is a pseudogene segment. The CDR3 has 18 amino acids. The CDR3 DNA follows: TGTGCCAGCAGCAAAGCTCGAGGTCCCGGCGCAACTAATGAAAAACTGTTTTTT. This codes for CASSKARGPGATNEKLFF.

CDR3 in DNA: TGTGCCAGCAGTGAATGGGGAGTCTATGGCTACACCTTC. Protein: CASSEWGVYGYTF. The chain uses TRBV6-1 and TRBJ1-2; D call uncertain. This CDR3 is 13 amino acids long. CDR1 and CDR2 from the germline V gene are MNHNS and SASEGT. V was trimmed by 2 bases and J by 4 bases, leaving 8 bases between them.

This sequence joins TRBV6-2 or TRBV6-3 and TRBJ2-7; 9 bases are a match to TRBD1. Per germline, CDR1 MNHEY and CDR2 SVGEGT. The CDR3 runs to 15 residues. Losses at the gene ends were 5 bases for V and 4 bases for J; bases not matched to a gene: 9. The CDR3 spells CASSPGTGSDYEQYF. As DNA, the CDR3 is TGTGCCAGCAGTCCCGGGACAGGGTCCGATTACGAGCAGTACTTC.

This rearrangement joins TRBV15 to TRBJ1-4, with D tentatively TRBD1 (6 bases). Germline CDR1 LNHNV, CDR2 YYDKDF (reference sequence). V was clipped by 0 bases and J by 3 bases, with 14 bases between them. The CDR3 contains 17 residues. The CDR3 DNA follows: TGTGCCACCAGCAGAGAAAGCGCGAGGACAGCTAATGAAAAACTGTTTTTT. Protein sequence: CATSRESARTANEKLFF. The variable domain in full, completed from reference TRBV15 and TRBJ1-4, reads DAMVIQNPRYQVTQFGKPVTLSCSQTLNHNVMYWYQQKSSQAPKLLFHYYDKDFNNEADTPDNFQSRRPNTSFCFLDIRSPGLGDTAMYLCATSRESARTANEKLFFGSGTQLSVL.